The T cell receptor (beta chain) described here comes from a study of T-cell reconstitution after alpha-beta-depleted transplantation in children listed by TCRdb under 2016. Background on the whole study: Using TCR repertoire profiling, the study followed T-cell immune reconstitution in a quantitative way in children after TCRalphabeta/CD19-depleted allogeneic hematopoietic cell transplantation.

Via the germline V gene, CDR1 is SQVTM and CDR2 ANQGSEA. The CDR3 spans 12 residues, from the cysteine through the phenylalanine. Solely the CDR3 DNA is kept, with 36 bases framed from the first base. V gives up 4 bases and J gives up 4 bases, and the segment between their germline ends measures 10 bases. The library was made by PCR. TCRdb names Illumina HiSeq 2500 as the instrument used. Molecular barcoding was employed in the preparation of TCR libraries, with unique molecular identifiers being used to normalize TCRbeta repertoire quantification. TCRdb redid the processing of the public reads, applying fastp at Q25 and MiXCR, and retained in-frame beta chains. Each CDR3 protein appears once, grouped with its most common genes and DNA. This sample gives some 250,000 distinct CDR3 sequences in total; around 11% of them show up just once. The top ten hold 2.6% of the sample. This clonotype was seen at least ten times. Which antigen it targets is not known. Base qualities were left out, and no much larger clone turns up one base away.

In this chain, TRBV29-1 is recombined with TRBJ1-1; a tentative D match to TRBD1 spans 6 bases. Sequencing used PBMCs from the stem cell graft donor, obtained from the stem cell graft. The sequence derives from a human donor who donated a stem cell graft to a child with acute lymphoblastic leukemia. The encoded CDR3 is CSVVDSGTEAFF. The base sequence is TGCAGCGTTGTGGACAGTGGCACTGAAGCTTTCTTT.